This TCR beta chain was found in a study of T cells after yellow fever vaccination. TCRdb reanalysed the 5' RACE reads using MiXCR and keeps one entry per CDR3 protein. Of more than 95,000 distinct CDR3 sequences in the sample, about 7.2% were seen once. This clonotype was counted ten times or more. This CDR3 spans 14 amino acids. The V end lost 5 bases, the J end lost 0 bases, and 9 bases lay between the germline ends. The receptor comes from a young man who received the YFV17D yellow fever vaccine. The V call is TRBV12-3 or TRBV12-4, the J call TRBJ2-3; TRBD2 might be the D (5 bases). The input for sequencing was CD4+ T cells sorted from PBMCs, taken around 45 days after the first yellow fever vaccination. The CDR3 DNA follows: TGTGCCAGCAGTCAAAGGACTAGCACAGATACGCAGTATTTT. Translated, it gives CASSQRTSTDTQYF.